These T cell receptor beta chains were read from a single sample in a study of blood T cell repertoires in COVID-19. This table comes from immunoSEQ multiplex PCR, and its TCRdb copy is limited to in-frame clones, with some not included. Among about 370,000 clones listed, approximately 88% were seen once. The source material was peripheral blood. Source of these receptors: a woman younger than 45 with COVID-19, enrolled during active disease. Each CDR3 is given without its conserved first and last residue.

v_call	j_call	cdr3_aa
TRBV2	TRBJ2-4	ASTRALLAKNIQY
TRBV11-2	TRBJ2-7	ASSLGGQGVLSQY
TRBV7-9	TRBJ1-2	ASRASPGYT
TRBV5-4	TRBJ2-1	ASSWTSNEQF
TRBV7-9	TRBJ2-3	ASSLIAGGTDTQY
TRBV10-2	TRBJ2-1	ASSATSTAF
TRBV29-1	TRBJ1-1	SVEQGSKNTEAF
TRBV10-3	TRBJ2-3	AISEPSKREDDTQY
TRBV7-8	TRBJ2-3	ASSFGLAGTDTQY
TRBV6-2/TRBV6-3	TRBJ2-7	ASSVSRGSSYEQY
TRBV2	TRBJ1-6	ASRPQGNANSPLH
TRBV10-3	TRBJ1-1	AISEAGVDTEAF
TRBV7-8	TRBJ2-1	ASSRDSGEQF
TRBV4-3	TRBJ2-2	ASSQTRGTNTGELF
TRBV5-1	TRBJ2-5	ASSLGNSGRETQY
TRBV5-6	TRBJ2-3	ASSLELTGPSTDTQY
TRBV19	TRBJ1-5	ASTGRQRGSNQPQH
TRBV5-1	TRBJ1-1	ASSETGRTEAF
TRBV10-3	TRBJ1-2	AISEGSLGQGAQGYGYT
TRBV12-5	TRBJ2-5	ASAFGVTGGETQY
TRBV27	TRBJ2-7	ASSLLTGPYEQY
TRBV14	TRBJ1-1	ASRRQQGSTEAF
TRBV28	TRBJ2-5	ASLGRETQY
TRBV11-2	TRBJ1-5	ASSLDAEPQH
TRBV13	TRBJ1-5	ASSLGARNQPQH
TRBV12-3/TRBV12-4	TRBJ1-2	ASSPDRGSSYT
TRBV6-5	TRBJ1-2	ASSYGHRGNYGYT
TRBV5-5	TRBJ2-3	ASSISGTSGGMDTQY
TRBV2	TRBJ1-4	ASSRGTTNEKLF
TRBV7-9	TRBJ2-7	ASSFRIDEQY
TRBV7-9	TRBJ2-5	ASSLNRGQETQY
TRBV5-8	TRBJ1-1	ASSGGSGGGNEAF
TRBV7-9	TRBJ2-1	ASSSRLAGSYNEQF
TRBV3-1/TRBV3-2	TRBJ2-1	ASSPFRLAGTYNEQF
TRBV10-3	TRBJ1-5	AISSGQANQPQH
TRBV28	TRBJ1-5	ASSFPGSSNQPQH